This T cell receptor beta chain was obtained from a study of blood T cells in healthy people across ages. Germline V gene sequence: CDR1 MNHEY, CDR2 SVGAGI. CDR3 size: 12 residues. V was cut by 8 bases and J by 6 bases, with 8 bases left in between. A sample-barcoded 5' primer and a J-beta primer mix were used in a second PCR of roughly 7 to 11 cycles. One entry per CDR3 protein, called by TCRdb with MiXCR from the 5' RACE reads. The table has some 760,000 distinct CDR3 sequences, 25% seen once; the top ten hold 9% to 9.5%. A further study also used this sample, focusing on T cells of mothers and their children.

The TCR sequence derives from a boy between 10 and 17 years old in good health. This rearrangement joins TRBV6-5 to TRBJ1-6; D remains unclear. Sequenced material: blood. This CDR3 is CASQTRNSPLHF. CDR3 DNA sequence: TGTGCCAGCCAGACCCGTAATTCACCCCTCCACTTT.